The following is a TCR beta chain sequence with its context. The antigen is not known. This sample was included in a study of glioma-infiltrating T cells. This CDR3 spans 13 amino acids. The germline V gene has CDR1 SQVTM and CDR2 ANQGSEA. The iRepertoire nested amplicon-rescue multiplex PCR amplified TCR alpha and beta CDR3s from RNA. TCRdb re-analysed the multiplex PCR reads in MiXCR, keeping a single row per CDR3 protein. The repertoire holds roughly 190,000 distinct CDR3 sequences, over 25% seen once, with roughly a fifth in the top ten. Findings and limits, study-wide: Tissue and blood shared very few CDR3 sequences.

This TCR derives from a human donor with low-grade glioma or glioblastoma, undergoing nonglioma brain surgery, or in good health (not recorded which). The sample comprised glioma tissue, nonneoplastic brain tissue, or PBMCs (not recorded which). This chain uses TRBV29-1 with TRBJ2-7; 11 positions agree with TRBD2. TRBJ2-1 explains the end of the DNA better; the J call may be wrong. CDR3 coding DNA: TGCAGCGTCGATAGCGGGAGGGGTCGCGAGCAGTTCTTC. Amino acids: CSVDSGRGREQFF.